One and the same sample provided the 8 T cell receptor beta chains below, sequenced in a study of blood T cell repertoires in COVID-19. Method: immunoSEQ multiplex PCR; TCRdb's copy keeps in-frame clones and lacks some. The data contain 340,000 or so clones, roughly 91% of them seen just once; the ten biggest clones take up 1%. The sequenced material came from peripheral blood. The receptors were gathered from a man aged 45-65 years with active or convalescent COVID-19.

This CDR3 reads CASSLVAAGANVLTF. DNA of the CDR3: TGTGCCAGCAGCTTGGTGGCGGCTGGGGCCAACGTCCTGACTTTC. The chain employs TRBV5-6 and TRBJ2-6; D not certain. The CDR3 consists of 15 residues. V was shortened by 0 bases and J by 2 bases, with 6 bases between the two germline ends. Germline loops: CDR1 SGHDT, CDR2 YYEEEE.

This chain connects TRBV6-5 to TRBJ2-7; 10 positions match TRBD1. CDR3 length: 15 amino acids. Per germline, CDR1 MNHEY and CDR2 SVGAGI. V shed 6 bases and J 5 bases; nucleotides not matched to a gene: 10. The CDR3 loop reads CASRGAGQGKHEQYF. The CDR3 nucleotides read TGTGCCAGCAGGGGGGCGGGACAGGGGAAGCACGAGCAGTACTTC.

This clone showed up just once. The chain carries TRBV5-5 and TRBJ1-1; D might be TRBD1 (6 bases). The germline V gene encodes CDR1 SGHKS and CDR2 YYEKEE (reference sequence). V was clipped by 2 bases and J by 11 bases, with 16 bases between them. This CDR3 contains 13 residues. CDR3 region: CASSFGTGGGAFF. The CDR3 DNA sequence: TGTGCCAGCAGCTTCGGTACGGGGGGCGGCGCTTTCTTT. The full variable domain, completed using reference TRBV5-5 and TRBJ1-1, is DAGVTQSPTHLIKTRGQQVTLRCSPISGHKSVSWYQQVLGQGPQFIFQYYEKEERGRGNFPDRFSARQFPNYSSELNVNALLLGDSALYLCASSFGTGGGAFFGQGTRLTVV.

The chain combines TRBV7-2 with TRBJ1-5; maybe TRBD1 (6 bases). Per germline, CDR1 SGHTA and CDR2 FQGNSA. V lost 5 bases and J lost 5, with 10 bases in between. The CDR3 totals 13 residues. The CDR3 spells CASSGKGDQPQHF. Here the CDR3 DNA reads TGTGCCAGCAGCGGCAAGGGGGATCAGCCCCAGCATTTT.

This chain connects TRBV7-8 to TRBJ2-4, with 7 bases aligning to TRBD1. Germline V gene sequence: CDR1 SGHVS, CDR2 FQNEAQ. The CDR3 has 16 amino acids. The J segment lost 6 bases and the V segment lost 5 bases, leaving 13 bases of the junction unmatched. Here the CDR3 DNA reads TGTGCCAGCAGCCAACGACCCGGACAGGTTTTAAACATTCAGTACTTC. Amino acids: CASSQRPGQVLNIQYF.

V gene TRBV2 combines with J gene TRBJ1-3, with D possibly matching TRBD1 (5 bases). The length of the CDR3 is 15 residues. V was cut by 5 bases and J by 1 base, with 12 bases left in between. The V gene's germline CDR1 is SNHLY and CDR2 FYNNEI. The CDR3 DNA is TGTGCCAGCAGTTCCGACAGCAAGTCTGGAAACACCATATATTTT. It specifies CASSSDSKSGNTIYF.

This chain's CDR3 is CASSVDRGQVNIQYF. CDR3 bases: TGTGCCAGCAGTGTAGACAGGGGGCAGGTAAACATTCAGTACTTC. The rearrangement joins TRBV27 to TRBJ2-4; 10 bases align to TRBD1. This CDR3 region has 15 residues. Germline values: CDR1 MNHEY, CDR2 SMNVEV (reference sequence). The ends lost 5 bases at V and 6 bases at J; junction bases unmatched: 7.

The table lists this clone with a count of one. This chain links TRBV7-2 with TRBJ1-5, with TRBD1 as a possible D gene (5 bases). Trimming pared 5 bases from V and 3 bases from J, leaving 11 bases between. Germline-derived CDR1 and CDR2 are SGHTA and FQGNSA. This CDR3 contains 14 residues. The CDR3 nucleotides are TGTGCCAGCAGCATCAGGGTACTCAATCAGCCCCAGCATTTT. This codes for CASSIRVLNQPQHF.